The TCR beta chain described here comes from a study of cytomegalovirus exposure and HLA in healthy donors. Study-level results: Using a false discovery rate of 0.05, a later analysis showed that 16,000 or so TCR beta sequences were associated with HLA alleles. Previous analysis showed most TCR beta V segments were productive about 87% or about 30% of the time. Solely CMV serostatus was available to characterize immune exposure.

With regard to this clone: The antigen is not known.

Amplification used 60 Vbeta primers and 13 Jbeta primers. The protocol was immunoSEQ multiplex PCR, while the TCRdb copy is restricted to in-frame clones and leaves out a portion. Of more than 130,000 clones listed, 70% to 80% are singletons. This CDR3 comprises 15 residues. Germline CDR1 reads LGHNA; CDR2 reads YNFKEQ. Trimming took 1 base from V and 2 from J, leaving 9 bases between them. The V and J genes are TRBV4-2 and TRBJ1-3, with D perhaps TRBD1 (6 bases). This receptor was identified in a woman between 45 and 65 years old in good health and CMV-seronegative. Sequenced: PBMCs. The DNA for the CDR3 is TGTGCCAGCAGCCAAGCCAGGGGAACTGGAAACACCATATATTTT. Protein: CASSQARGTGNTIYF.